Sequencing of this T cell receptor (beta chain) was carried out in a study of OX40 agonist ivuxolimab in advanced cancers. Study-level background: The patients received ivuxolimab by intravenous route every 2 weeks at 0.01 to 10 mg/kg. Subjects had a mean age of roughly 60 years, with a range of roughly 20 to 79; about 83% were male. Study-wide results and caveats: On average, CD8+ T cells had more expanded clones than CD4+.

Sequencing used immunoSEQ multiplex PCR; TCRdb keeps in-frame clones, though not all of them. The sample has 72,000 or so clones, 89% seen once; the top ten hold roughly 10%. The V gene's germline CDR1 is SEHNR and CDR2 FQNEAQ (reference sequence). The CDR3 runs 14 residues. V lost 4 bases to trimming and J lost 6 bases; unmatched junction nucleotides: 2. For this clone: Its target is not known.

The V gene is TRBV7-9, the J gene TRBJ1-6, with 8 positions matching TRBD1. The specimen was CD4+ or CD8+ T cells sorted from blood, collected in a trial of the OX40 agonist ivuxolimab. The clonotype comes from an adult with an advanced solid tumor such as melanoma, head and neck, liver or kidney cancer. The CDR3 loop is CASSWTGLNSPLHF. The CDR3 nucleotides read TGTGCCAGCAGCTGGACAGGGCTTAATTCACCCCTCCACTTT.